The 12 T cell receptor beta chains given below trace back to one sample, sequenced in a study of cytomegalovirus exposure and HLA in healthy donors. The PCR contained 60 Vbeta and 13 Jbeta primers. The table came from immunoSEQ multiplex PCR; TCRdb's copy has only in-frame clones and leaves some out. Counted here are more than 50,000 clones, 70% occurring once; the ten biggest clones make up roughly 21%. The sample was PBMCs. The receptors derive from a woman in her fifties or sixties in good health and CMV-seropositive.

The chain joins TRBV2 to TRBJ1-3; 7 bases are a match to TRBD1. Germline loops: CDR1 SNHLY, CDR2 FYNNEI. The CDR3 consists of 13 residues. V trimming: 2 bases; J trimming: 7 bases; junction bases outside the gene matches: 2. CDR3 DNA sequence: TGTGCCAGCAGTGAATCCAGGGGGAACACCATATATTTT. This translates into CASSESRGNTIYF.

The chain recombines TRBV6-5 with TRBJ2-5; 8 nucleotides line up with TRBD1. The CDR3 is 14 amino acids. Germline CDR1 MNHEY, CDR2 SVGAGI. V was clipped by 6 bases and J by 2 bases; unmatched bases: 5. This chain's CDR3 is CASRRTGLQETQYF. CDR3 bases: TGTGCCAGCAGGAGGACAGGGCTACAAGAGACCCAGTACTTC.

The gene calls are TRBV11-2 and TRBJ2-5; TRBD2 aligns across 11 bases. Per the germline V gene, CDR1 is SGHAT and CDR2 is FQNNGV. The CDR3 consists of 17 residues. The J segment lost 11 bases and the V segment lost 1 base, leaving 15 bases of the junction unmatched. The CDR3, as DNA: TGTGCCAGCAGCTTAGGGGGGGGGACTAGCGGATCTCTGGAGCAGTACTTC. Protein: CASSLGGGTSGSLEQYF.

The chain is built from TRBV6-1 and TRBJ1-5, with unresolved D. V gave up 1 base and J gave up 3 bases, with 13 bases separating them. CDR1 is MNHNS, CDR2 SASEGT, per germline. The CDR3 is 16 residues long. The CDR3: CASSEGTDFNNQPQHF. The CDR3 DNA sequence: TGTGCCAGCAGTGAAGGTACAGATTTTAACAATCAGCCCCAGCATTTT.

V gene TRBV18 combines with J gene TRBJ2-7; TRBD1 matches 9 bases. V shed 3 bases and J 4 bases; nucleotides not matched to a gene: 7. Germline values: CDR1 KGHSH, CDR2 LQKENI. This CDR3 comprises 15 residues. The CDR3 DNA is TGTGCCAGCTCACCGGGGCCGGGACAGGGTTACGAGCAGTACTTC. Translated, it gives CASSPGPGQGYEQYF.

This clone appeared once. This rearrangement joins TRBV9 to TRBJ2-3, with 10 bases identical to TRBD2. With 4 bases clipped from V and 0 bases from J, the junction kept 11 bases outside the gene matches. The CDR3 is made up of 18 amino acids. Germline V lookup: CDR1 SGDLS, CDR2 YYNGEE. The CDR3 is CASSPASPSGGSTDTQYF. The CDR3 bases are TGTGCCAGCAGCCCCGCATCCCCTAGCGGGGGAAGCACAGATACGCAGTATTTT. The complete variable domain, with remaining parts taken from reference TRBV9 and TRBJ2-3, reads DSGVTQTPKHLITATGQRVTLRCSPRSGDLSVYWYQQSLDQGLQFLIQYYNGEERAKGNILERFSAQQFPDLHSELNLSSLELGDSALYFCASSPASPSGGSTDTQYFGPGTRLTVL.

This clone was observed once. The chain joins TRBV18 to TRBJ2-7, with D possibly matching TRBD2 (5 bases). The CDR3 covers 15 residues. The germline gives CDR1 KGHSH, CDR2 LQKENI. Trimming removed 3 bases at V and 0 bases at J, with 12 bases between. This chain's CDR3 is CASSPHPGSSYEQYF. The CDR3 DNA follows: TGTGCCAGCTCACCTCACCCGGGGAGCTCCTACGAGCAGTACTTC.

The chain is built from TRBV6-1 and TRBJ1-1; TRBD1 might be the D (6 bases). Germline V lookup: CDR1 MNHNS, CDR2 SASEGT. Deletions cut 2 bases from V and 6 bases from J, with 13 bases between. The CDR3 spans 14 residues. The CDR3 DNA reads as TGTGCCAGCAGTGAATTACAGGGCCTCTCTGAAGCTTTCTTT. It is translated as CASSELQGLSEAFF.

This clone was detected only a few times. The chain has TRBV6-1 and TRBJ1-1; no reliable D call. Looked up from germline, CDR1 is MNHNS and CDR2 is SASEGT. The CDR3 runs to 12 residues. V was trimmed by 5 bases and J by 7 bases, leaving 11 bases between them. The CDR3 sequence is CASSSKQSEAFF. The CDR3, as DNA: TGTGCCAGCAGTTCCAAACAAAGTGAAGCTTTCTTT.

V and J are TRBV7-2 and TRBJ2-5; 15 nucleotides agree with TRBD2. The CDR3 length is 17 residues. The V gene's germline CDR1 is SGHTA and CDR2 FQGNSA. V was clipped by 4 bases and J by 4 bases; unmatched bases: 7. CDR3 nucleotides: TGTGCCAGCAGCTCGGGACTAGCGGGGGGTATTTTAGAGACCCAGTACTTC. Translation gives CASSSGLAGGILETQYF.

The rearrangement joins TRBV7-9 to TRBJ1-1; D is unresolved. Deletions cut 5 bases from V and 3 bases from J, with 10 bases between. CDR3 size: 13 residues. CDR1 SEHNR and CDR2 FQNEAQ come from the germline V gene (reference sequence). The CDR3 coding sequence is TGTGCCAGCAGCCCAAAGAGGGACACTGAAGCTTTCTTT. It yields the protein CASSPKRDTEAFF.

The chain uses TRBV5-1 and TRBJ2-1, with D maybe TRBD1 (5 bases). CDR1 is SGHRS, CDR2 YFSETQ, per germline. Trimming removed 7 bases at V and 12 bases at J, with 11 bases between. This CDR3 has 10 residues. In DNA, the CDR3 is TGCGCCAGCTCAGGGTTAGGGCAGTTCTTC. Protein product: CASSGLGQFF.